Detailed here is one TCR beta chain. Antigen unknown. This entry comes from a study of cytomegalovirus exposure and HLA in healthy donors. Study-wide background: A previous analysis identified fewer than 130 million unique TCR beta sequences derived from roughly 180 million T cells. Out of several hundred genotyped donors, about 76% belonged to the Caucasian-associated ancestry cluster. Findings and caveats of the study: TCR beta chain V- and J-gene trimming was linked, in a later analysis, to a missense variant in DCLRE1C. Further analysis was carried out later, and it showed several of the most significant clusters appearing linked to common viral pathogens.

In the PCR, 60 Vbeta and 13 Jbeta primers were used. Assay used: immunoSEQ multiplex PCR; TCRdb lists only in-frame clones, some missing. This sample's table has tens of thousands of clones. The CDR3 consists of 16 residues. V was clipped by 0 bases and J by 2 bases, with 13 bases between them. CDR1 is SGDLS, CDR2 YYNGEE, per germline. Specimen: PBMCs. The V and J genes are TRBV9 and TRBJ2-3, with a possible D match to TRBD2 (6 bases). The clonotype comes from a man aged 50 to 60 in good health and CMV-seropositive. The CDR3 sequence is CASSVGTGEVTDTQYF. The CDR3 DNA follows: TGTGCCAGCAGCGTAGGGACGGGAGAGGTCACAGATACGCAGTATTTT. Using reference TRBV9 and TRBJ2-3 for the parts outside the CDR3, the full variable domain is DSGVTQTPKHLITATGQRVTLRCSPRSGDLSVYWYQQSLDQGLQFLIQYYNGEERAKGNILERFSAQQFPDLHSELNLSSLELGDSALYFCASSVGTGEVTDTQYFGPGTRLTVL.